This T cell receptor (beta chain) was obtained from a study of blood T cell repertoires in COVID-19. Study in general: Samples came from the United States, Italy and Spain, spanning acute and convalescent COVID-19. PBMCs, B-cell-depleted T cells, or T cells were the source of the cDNA or gDNA that made up the material.

The ends were cut back, 5 bases at V and 1 base at J, with 14 bases in the middle. The CDR3 consists of 15 residues. Germline V gives CDR1 SGHNT, CDR2 YENEEA. Original handling: Reference gene primer amplification gave nucleated cell count estimates. TCRdb keeps only in-frame clones here, not all; method: immunoSEQ multiplex PCR. V and J calls plus clone size are reproduced from that table; the DNA served to infer D and trimming. The sample consists of more than 95,000 clones, about four fifths of them appearing once. This chain connects TRBV11-3 to TRBJ1-1, with D possibly being TRBD1 (5 bases). This clonotype originated in a man aged 60 to 69 with acute or convalescent COVID-19. Sequenced: peripheral blood. The CDR3 is CASSRHGRGNTEAFF. CDR3 in DNA: TGTGCCAGCAGCCGCCACGGAAGGGGGAACACTGAAGCTTTCTTT.